This entry lists 18 T cell receptor beta chains sequenced from one sample in a study of shared clonotypes between healthy human individuals. Data came from immunoSEQ multiplex PCR; TCRdb stores just in-frame clones and leaves some out. The data show about 710,000 clones, 55% to 85% seen once. Sequencing input: memory CD4+ T cells sorted from blood. The subset was: CD45RA-negative fraction. Receptors were obtained from a woman aged 25-40 years in good health.

The chain is built from TRBV5-1 and TRBJ2-3; 8 bases agree with TRBD2. The CDR3 has 16 residues. V was clipped by 4 bases and J by 5 bases; unmatched bases: 12. CDR1 and CDR2 (germline): SGHRS, YFSETQ. The CDR3 DNA is TGCGCCAGCAGCCCAAGCGGGAGTGGGGCCAAAGATACGCAGTATTTT. Translation: CASSPSGSGAKDTQYF.

Here the CDR3 reads CASRLRQGRTEAFF. DNA of the CDR3: TGTGCCAGTAGACTACGACAGGGAAGGACTGAAGCTTTCTTT. This chain uses TRBV19 with TRBJ1-1; 7 bases match TRBD1. Germline V gene data show CDR1 as LNHDA and CDR2 as SQIVND (reference sequence). The ends lost 6 bases at V and 5 bases at J; junction bases unmatched: 9. The CDR3 sequence is 14 residues long.

This rearrangement joins TRBV6-6 to TRBJ1-1, with D uncertain. This CDR3 contains 13 residues. Germline V gives CDR1 MNHNY, CDR2 SVGAGI (reference sequence). The V end lost 2 bases, the J end lost 1 base, and 5 bases lay between the germline ends. CDR3 DNA: TGTGCCAGCAGTTACGTAGCGAACACTGAAGCTTTCTTT. Encoded protein: CASSYVANTEAFF.

The chain carries TRBV7-9 and TRBJ2-7; no clear D gene. Germline lookup yields CDR1 SEHNR and CDR2 FQNEAQ (reference sequence). Trimming removed 5 bases from V and 1 base from J, with 21 bases in between. CDR3 length: 17 amino acids. The CDR3: CASSPDLGVLQSYEQYF. The CDR3 region has the DNA TGTGCCAGCAGCCCCGACCTAGGCGTCCTCCAGTCCTACGAGCAGTACTTC.

The chain has TRBV7-7 and TRBJ2-3; 10 positions agree with TRBD1. CDR3 length equals 15 residues. V lost 5 bases, J lost 3 bases, and 5 bases stayed unmatched. Germline V CDR1 and CDR2: SSHAT, FNYEAQ (reference sequence). This CDR3 is CASSLGQGGTDTQYF. The CDR3 DNA reads as TGTGCCAGCAGCCTTGGACAGGGGGGGACAGATACGCAGTATTTT.

The rearrangement uses TRBV6-1 and TRBJ1-2; no reliable D call. The CDR3 has 14 residues. The germline gives CDR1 MNHNS, CDR2 SASEGT. The ends were cut back, 6 bases at V and 2 bases at J, with 13 bases in the middle. The CDR3 is CASSPQVVNYGYTF. CDR3 sequence (DNA): TGTGCCAGCAGCCCGCAGGTGGTAAACTATGGCTACACCTTC.

This clone was counted between two and nine times. Other DNA sequences in the sample encode the same CDR3. This sequence joins TRBV5-1 and TRBJ1-1, with no clear D. Germline V CDR1 and CDR2: SGHRS, YFSETQ. The V end was cut by 0 bases, the J end by 1 base, with 7 bases between. The CDR3 has 14 amino acids. CDR3 sequence: CASSLDPGNTEAFF. For the CDR3, the DNA is TGCGCCAGCAGCTTGGACCCAGGGAACACTGAAGCTTTCTTT.

The gene calls are TRBV27 and TRBJ1-2; TRBD1 matches at 10 bases. The junction had 6 bases not matched to a gene; V was cut back by 6 bases and J by 8 bases. Looked up from germline, CDR1 is MNHEY and CDR2 is SMNVEV (reference sequence). The length of the CDR3 is 13 residues. CDR3 coding DNA: TGTGCCAGCAGAAGTGGACAGGGGGACGGCTACACCTTC. Amino acid sequence: CASRSGQGDGYTF.

This chain joins TRBV10-3 and TRBJ1-1; 9 bases map to TRBD1. This CDR3 has 15 residues. Germline CDR1 ENHRY, CDR2 SYGVKD. J was trimmed by 5 bases and V by 5 bases; bases with no gene match: 9. CDR3: CAISTPGTGYTEAFF. The DNA of the CDR3 is TGTGCCATCAGTACACCGGGGACAGGGTATACTGAAGCTTTCTTT.

The chain carries TRBV27 and TRBJ2-1; TRBD1 matches at 9 bases. The CDR3 has 21 amino acids. Germline loops: CDR1 MNHEY, CDR2 SMNVEV (reference sequence). Unmatched junction bases numbered 20, after V lost 2 bases and J lost 3 bases. The CDR3 DNA is TGTGCCAGCAGTTTACGTACCCGGACAGGGGAGCCAGAGCCAATCTACAATGAGCAGTTCTTC. Residues: CASSLRTRTGEPEPIYNEQFF.

The V call is TRBV2, the J call TRBJ2-3, with TRBD2 matching 7 bases. CDR1 is SNHLY, CDR2 FYNNEI, per germline. This CDR3 region has 14 residues. V dropped 11 bases and J dropped 5; count of bases not matched to a gene: 13. CDR3 amino acids: CAGELAPSVDTQYF. The CDR3 bases are TGTGCCGGGGAACTAGCGCCCAGCGTAGATACGCAGTATTTT. Looking up the rest from reference TRBV2 and TRBJ2-3 gives the full variable domain: EPEVTQTPSHQVTQMGQEVILRCVPISNHLYFYWYRQILGQKVEFLVSFYNNEISEKSEIFDDQFSVERPDGSNFTLKIRSTKLEDSAMYFCAGELAPSVDTQYFGPGTRLTVL.

This clone was found a few times. The chain uses TRBV7-7 and TRBJ2-1; 10 positions agree with TRBD2. V was pared by 5 bases and J by 7 bases, with 8 bases of the junction left unmatched. The CDR3 totals 15 residues. Germline assignment: CDR1 SSHAT and CDR2 FNYEAQ (reference sequence). CDR3 sequence reads: CASSRSSGSTNEQFF. For the CDR3, the DNA is TGTGCCAGCAGCCGGTCTAGCGGGAGCACGAATGAGCAGTTCTTC.

The gene calls are TRBV7-9 and TRBJ2-7, with a tentative D call TRBD2 (6 bases). CDR3 size: 15 residues. The V end was cut by 0 bases, the J end by 3 bases, with 12 bases between. Germline CDR1 reads SEHNR; CDR2 reads FQNEAQ (reference sequence). The CDR3 is CASSLARGSSYEQYF. CDR3 in DNA: TGTGCCAGCAGCTTAGCGCGGGGTTCCAGCTACGAGCAGTACTTC.

This chain joins TRBV19 and TRBJ1-3, with D uncertain. CDR1 LNHDA and CDR2 SQIVND come from the germline V gene (reference sequence). There are 14 residues in the CDR3. Trimming shortened V by 6 bases and J by 3 bases, and 12 bases separated the two germline ends. The CDR3 spells CASSDDGGGNTIYF. CDR3 DNA sequence: TGTGCCAGTAGCGACGACGGAGGTGGAAACACCATATATTTT. Full variable domain (outside the CDR3, taken from reference TRBV19 and TRBJ1-3): DGGITQSPKYLFRKEGQNVTLSCEQNLNHDAMYWYRQDPGQGLRLIYYSQIVNDFQKGDIAEGYSVSREKKESFPLTVTSAQKNPTAFYLCASSDDGGGNTIYFGEGSWLTVV.

V usage is TRBV9 and J usage is TRBJ2-5, with 9 bases matching TRBD2. After removal of 0 bases from V and 5 bases from J, the junction contained 11 bases not matched to a gene. Germline-derived CDR1 and CDR2 are SGDLS and YYNGEE. The CDR3 has 17 residues. CDR3 residues: CASSVGPGGLAPETQYF. The CDR3 DNA is TGTGCCAGCAGCGTAGGACCTGGGGGACTAGCACCGGAGACCCAGTACTTC. The variable domain in full, completed from reference TRBV9 and TRBJ2-5, reads DSGVTQTPKHLITATGQRVTLRCSPRSGDLSVYWYQQSLDQGLQFLIQYYNGEERAKGNILERFSAQQFPDLHSELNLSSLELGDSALYFCASSVGPGGLAPETQYFGPGTRLLVL.

The V and J genes are TRBV29-1 and TRBJ2-1; D is unclear. Between the trimmed V and J ends, which lost 8 bases and 9 bases, there was a span of 14 bases. Per germline, CDR1 SQVTM and CDR2 ANQGSEA. This CDR3 comprises 11 residues. Here the CDR3 reads CSTNPAREQFF. In DNA form, the CDR3 reads TGCAGCACAAATCCAGCGCGTGAGCAGTTCTTC.

This clone was recorded at least ten times. V gene TRBV5-4 combines with J gene TRBJ2-5; D perhaps matches TRBD1 (6 bases). Germline CDR1 is SGHNT and CDR2 is YYREEE (reference sequence). The CDR3 totals 14 residues. Trimming removed 8 bases at V and 2 bases at J, with 16 bases between. Here the CDR3 reads CASEVEGDQETQYF. The DNA for the CDR3 is TGTGCCAGTGAGGTCGAGGGGGATCAAGAGACCCAGTACTTC.

This clone has more than one count but fewer than ten. The chain links TRBV10-3 to TRBJ2-3; weak D call: TRBD2 (5 bases). In germline, CDR1 is ENHRY, CDR2 SYGVKD. This CDR3 comprises 13 residues. V was cut by 10 bases and J by 1 base, with 12 bases left in between. The CDR3 DNA follows: TGTGCCACCAGACCGGAGGGCACAGATACGCAGTATTTT. This gives the protein CATRPEGTDTQYF.